This paragraph reports one T cell receptor beta chain. This sample was taken from a study of blood T cell repertoires in COVID-19. For the study at large: PBMCs, B-cell-depleted T cells, or T cells provided the cDNA or gDNA that made up the material.

The CDR3 sequence is 12 residues long. Germline V gene sequence: CDR1 SGDLS, CDR2 YYNGEE. V was clipped by 7 bases and J by 2 bases, with 8 bases between them. Sequencing used immunoSEQ multiplex PCR; TCRdb keeps in-frame clones, though not all of them. The data hold 150,000 to 200,000 clones, with just over 85% observed a single time. Sequencing was carried out using PBMCs or T cells enriched from blood (not recorded which). This clonotype was obtained from a woman in her late teens or twenties who had recovered from COVID-19. The chain couples TRBV9 to TRBJ2-3; possibly TRBD2 for D (5 bases). The CDR3 spells CASGRVTDTQYF. The CDR3 coding sequence is TGTGCCAGCGGGCGGGTCACAGATACGCAGTATTTT.